This entry describes one TCR beta chain. Its antigen is unidentified. The CDR3 has 15 amino acids. CDR1 LGHDT and CDR2 YNNKEL come from the germline V gene (reference sequence). Trimming at V came to 5 bases and at J to 2 bases, leaving 8 bases not matched to a gene. This sample was included in a study of blood T cells in healthy people across ages. Study-wide points: Estimates of total diversity, which came from one million sequenced T cells, were considered to be underestimates. The donors' CMV status was not determined, possibly confounding changes in expanded clonotypes. TCR beta diversity per million T cells fell roughly linearly with age.

Using a J-beta primer mix together with a sample-barcoded 5' primer, a second PCR was run for roughly 6 to 11 cycles. TCRdb reprocessed the 5' RACE reads via MiXCR and lists one record per CDR3 protein. In the table there are approximately 810,000 distinct CDR3 sequences, roughly 26% of which are singletons. This clonotype was sampled from a woman of 80 years or more in good health. This chain uses TRBV3-1 with TRBJ2-7; 8 nucleotides agree with TRBD2. Sequenced input: blood. This CDR3 reads CASSYRSGGTYEQYF. The CDR3 coding sequence is TGTGCCAGCAGCTACCGGAGCGGGGGCACCTACGAGCAGTACTTC.